A selection of T cell receptor beta chains follows, all from one sample in a study of PD-1 blockade in classical Hodgkin lymphoma. Sequenced by immunoSEQ multiplex PCR; TCRdb stores in-frame clones only, minus some. The sample yields some 100,000 clones, just under 95% seen once. The sequencing here drew on peripheral blood mononuclear cells (PBMCs), taken at baseline. The receptors were gathered from a human donor with classical Hodgkin lymphoma. The CDR3 runs from the conserved cysteine through the conserved F or W. The D gene is left open where the match is weak. Clone size is given for some rows only: seen once, a few or many times, or a class if the clone is expanded.

j_call d_call v_call cdr3_length clone_size cdr3_aa cdr3_nt
TRBJ2-2 . TRBV27 16 . CASSLSGLLNTGELFF TGTGCCAGCAGTTTATCGGGACTTTTGAACACCGGGGAGCTGTTTTTT
TRBJ1-1 . TRBV6-5 15 . CASRNPGPKNTEAFF TGTGCCAGCAGAAATCCGGGACCGAAGAACACTGAAGCTTTCTTT
TRBJ2-2 . TRBV7-7 13 . CASSRGNTGELFF TGTGCTAGCAGCAGGGGGAACACCGGGGAGCTGTTTTTT
TRBJ1-2 TRBD1 TRBV19 15 . CASSIDPGQSYGYTF TGTGCCAGTAGTATAGACCCGGGACAGTCTTATGGCTACACCTTC
TRBJ2-2 . TRBV18 14 . CASSTGVGTGELFF TGTGCCAGCTCGACGGGAGTGGGCACCGGGGAGCTGTTTTTT
TRBJ2-1 . TRBV5-6 12 . CASSFRYNEQFF TGTGCCAGCAGCTTTCGGTACAATGAGCAGTTCTTC
TRBJ2-2 . TRBV2 15 . CASTLQETNTGELFF TGTGCCAGCACTCTACAGGAAACGAACACCGGGGAGCTGTTTTTT
TRBJ2-2 TRBD1 TRBV10-2 14 . CASRPTGGTGELFF TGCGCCAGCAGGCCGACAGGGGGCACCGGGGAGCTGTTTTTT
TRBJ2-1 TRBD1 TRBV19 15 . CASTADRSSYNEQFF TGTGCCAGTACCGCGGACAGGAGCTCCTACAATGAGCAGTTCTTC
TRBJ1-4 . TRBV19 16 . CASSISADAANEKLFF TGTGCCAGTAGTATCTCAGCGGACGCGGCTAATGAAAAACTGTTTTTT
TRBJ2-7 . TRBV10-3 14 few CAISDQGSSYEQYF TGTGCCATCAGTGATCAGGGGAGCTCCTACGAGCAGTACTTC
TRBJ1-2 . TRBV4-1 13 . CASSQAVGNGYTF TGCGCCAGCAGCCAAGCGGTGGGTAATGGCTACACCTTC
TRBJ1-2 . TRBV27 14 . CASSSGILINGYTF TGTGCCAGCAGTTCCGGGATACTTATAAATGGCTACACCTTC
TRBJ1-1 . TRBV5-1 13 . CASSLNAYTEAFF TGCGCCAGCAGCTTGAACGCTTACACTGAAGCTTTCTTT
TRBJ2-4 . TRBV21-1 22 . CASSYNGTKRERGKGAKNIQYF TGTGCCAGCAGCTACAATGGGACCAAGCGGGAGAGGGGGAAGGGGGCCAAAAACATTCAGTACTTC
TRBJ1-1 . TRBV30 14 . CAWSAGAKSTEAFF TGTGCCTGGAGTGCGGGGGCGAAGTCCACTGAAGCTTTCTTT
TRBJ1-2 . TRBV5-6 15 . CASTNPGRGRDGYTF TGTGCCAGCACCAATCCTGGCAGGGGTAGGGATGGCTACACCTTC
TRBJ1-2 . TRBV9 14 . CASSAAGRGSGYTF TGTGCCAGCAGCGCCGCAGGGCGGGGAAGTGGCTACACCTTC
TRBJ2-1 TRBD1 TRBV5-1 13 . CASSWGNRGEQFF TGCGCCAGCAGCTGGGGGAACAGGGGTGAGCAGTTCTTC
TRBJ1-2 . TRBV5-8 12 . CASSLGSFGYTF TGTGCCAGCAGCTTGGGCAGTTTTGGCTACACCTTC
TRBJ2-7 TRBD1 TRBV19 14 . CASSIGDRGHEQYF TGTGCCAGTAGTATAGGGGACAGGGGCCACGAGCAGTACTTC
TRBJ2-4 . TRBV27 15 . CASSLSRVAKNIQYF TGTGCCAGCAGTTTATCCAGGGTAGCCAAAAACATTCAGTACTTC
TRBJ1-2 TRBD1 TRBV30 11 . CAHDRGGGYTF TGTGCTCACGACAGGGGTGGCGGCTACACCTTC
TRBJ1-2 . TRBV5-1 17 . CASSDGLFILGLYGYTF TGCGCCAGCAGCGACGGACTCTTTATATTGGGCCTCTATGGCTACACCTTC
TRBJ2-5 . TRBV7-7 13 . CASTAVGGETQYF TGTGCTAGCACCGCGGTGGGGGGCGAGACCCAGTACTTC
TRBJ1-2 . TRBV27 15 . CASSFYQGIGYGYTF TGTGCCAGCAGTTTCTACCAGGGGATAGGCTATGGCTACACCTTC
TRBJ1-2 . TRBV5-6 15 . CASSRVVAEPYGYTF TGTGCCAGCAGCCGTGTCGTGGCAGAGCCTTATGGCTACACCTTC
TRBJ2-3 TRBD2 TRBV11-3 17 . CASSHRRLAGERDTQYF TGTGCCAGCAGCCACCGAAGACTAGCGGGAGAGAGAGATACGCAGTATTTT
TRBJ1-5 . TRBV6-1 11 . CASSEGQPQHF TGTGCCAGCAGTGAAGGCCAGCCCCAGCATTTT
TRBJ2-3 TRBD2 TRBV28 19 . CASSLFRPSGRIGTDTQYF TGTGCCAGCAGTTTATTCAGGCCTAGCGGGAGGATCGGCACAGATACGCAGTATTTT
TRBJ1-2 . TRBV28 16 . CASSSPSFPWSYGYTF TGTGCCAGCAGTTCCCCCTCATTCCCCTGGAGCTATGGCTACACCTTC
TRBJ1-5 . TRBV30 13 . CAWSGTRHQPQHF TGTGCCTGGAGTGGGACACGCCATCAGCCCCAGCATTTT
TRBJ2-1 . TRBV11-3 15 . CASSLVGARGNEQFF TGTGCCAGCAGCTTAGTGGGGGCCCGGGGGAATGAGCAGTTCTTC
TRBJ2-2 TRBD2 TRBV19 11 . CASGSTGELFF TGTGCAAGCGGGAGTACCGGGGAGCTGTTTTTT
TRBJ1-1 TRBD1 TRBV4-1 17 . CASSQAIDRAQNTEAFF TGCGCCAGCAGCCAAGCGATCGACAGGGCCCAGAACACTGAAGCTTTCTTT
TRBJ1-3 . TRBV5-1 12 . CASSPGGNTIYF TGCGCCAGCAGCCCGGGGGGAAACACCATATATTTT
TRBJ2-2 . TRBV6-4 14 . CASSPQGDTGELFF TGTGCCAGCAGCCCCCAGGGTGACACCGGGGAGCTGTTTTTT